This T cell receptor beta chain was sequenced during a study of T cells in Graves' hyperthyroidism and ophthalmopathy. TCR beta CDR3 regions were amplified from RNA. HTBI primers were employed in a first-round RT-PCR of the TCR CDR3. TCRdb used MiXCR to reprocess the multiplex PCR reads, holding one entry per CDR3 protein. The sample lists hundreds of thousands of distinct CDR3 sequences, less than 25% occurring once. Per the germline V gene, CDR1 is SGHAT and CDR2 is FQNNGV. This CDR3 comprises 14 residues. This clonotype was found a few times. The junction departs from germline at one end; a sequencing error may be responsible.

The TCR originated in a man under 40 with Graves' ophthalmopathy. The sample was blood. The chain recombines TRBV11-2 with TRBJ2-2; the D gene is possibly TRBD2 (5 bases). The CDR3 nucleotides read TGTACCAGCAGCTTTGGAGGAGGCACCGGGGAGCTGTTTTTT. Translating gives CTSSFGGGTGELFF.